One T cell receptor beta chain is described in this entry. Its specificity is unknown. The germline V gene encodes CDR1 SGHTA and CDR2 FQGNSA. CDR3 length: 16 amino acids. V lost 1 base and J 3 bases, leaving 16 bases between the germline ends. This entry comes from a study of beta chain features in type 1 diabetes. Study background: The number of sorted cells examined across all samples was fewer than 110,000,000.

The isolated RNA, all of it, was reverse transcribed, so expressed TCRB transcripts were what got sequenced. An average of roughly 4 million reads was obtained for naive, central memory and regulatory T cell samples. Repertoires were generated with immunoSEQ multiplex PCR, while TCRdb's copy carries only in-frame clones and drops some. The data contain 250,000 to 350,000 clones, 14% of them singletons. Whole-study results and caveats: At VDJ recombination sites, type 1 diabetes patients had fewer insertions and more deleted nucleotides. Cells with high TCR expression could be over-represented by cDNA sequencing. In all four CD4+ subsets, TCRB CDR3 length was significantly, moderately reduced in type 1 diabetes.

The sample comprised naive CD4+ T cells from blood. The chain has TRBV7-2 and TRBJ2-7; D perhaps matches TRBD2 (6 bases). This receptor was identified in a man aged 25 to 45 with type 1 diabetes. The CDR3 sequence is CASSLDVLARNYEQYF. DNA of the CDR3: TGTGCCAGCAGCTTAGATGTTCTAGCGAGAAACTACGAGCAGTACTTC.